This record covers a single T cell receptor beta chain. Its antigen is unidentified. This CDR3 contains 15 residues. CDR1 is SGHNT, CDR2 YENEEA, per germline. With 4 bases clipped from V and 7 bases from J, the junction kept 10 bases outside the gene matches. Profiling relied on immunoSEQ multiplex PCR, and the TCRdb table lists in-frame clones only, not all of them. The sample lists 120,000 to 150,000 clones, more than 85% seen once, with about 1.9% in the top ten. This entry comes from a study of T cell responses to AZD1222 COVID-19 vaccine. The study's findings and limits: At baseline, seropositivity was found in only six or seven AZD1222 recipients. Most donors were white British, females outnumbered males, and clonal diversity was possibly underestimated.

This chain connects TRBV11-3 to TRBJ2-1; 7 bases map to TRBD1. This receptor was obtained from an adult in good health. The material was peripheral blood, obtained on day 0 of AZD1222 vaccination. DNA for the CDR3: TGTGCCAGCAGCTCCGCCGGACAGGAAGGGAATGAGCAGTTCTTC. Residues: CASSSAGQEGNEQFF.